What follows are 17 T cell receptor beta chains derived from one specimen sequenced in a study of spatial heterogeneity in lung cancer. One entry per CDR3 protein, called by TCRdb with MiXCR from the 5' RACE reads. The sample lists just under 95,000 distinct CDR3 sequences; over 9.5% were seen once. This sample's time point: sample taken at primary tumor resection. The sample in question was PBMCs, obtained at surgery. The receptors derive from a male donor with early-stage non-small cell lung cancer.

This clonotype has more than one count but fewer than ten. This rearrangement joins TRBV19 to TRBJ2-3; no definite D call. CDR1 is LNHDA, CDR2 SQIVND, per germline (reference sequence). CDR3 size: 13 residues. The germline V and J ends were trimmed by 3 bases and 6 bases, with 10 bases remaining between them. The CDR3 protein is CASSITRLDTQYF. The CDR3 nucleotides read TGTGCCAGTAGTATTACCCGCTTGGATACGCAGTATTTT. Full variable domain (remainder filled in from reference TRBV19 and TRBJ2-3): DGGITQSPKYLFRKEGQNVTLSCEQNLNHDAMYWYRQDPGQGLRLIYYSQIVNDFQKGDIAEGYSVSREKKESFPLTVTSAQKNPTAFYLCASSITRLDTQYFGPGTRLTVL.

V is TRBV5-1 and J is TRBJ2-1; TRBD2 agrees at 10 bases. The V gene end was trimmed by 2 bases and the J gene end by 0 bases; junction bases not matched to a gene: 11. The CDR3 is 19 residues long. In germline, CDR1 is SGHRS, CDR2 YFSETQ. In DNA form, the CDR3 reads TGCGCCAGCAGCTTTTTACCCACTAGCGGGGCCAGCTCCTACAATGAGCAGTTCTTC. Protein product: CASSFLPTSGASSYNEQFF.

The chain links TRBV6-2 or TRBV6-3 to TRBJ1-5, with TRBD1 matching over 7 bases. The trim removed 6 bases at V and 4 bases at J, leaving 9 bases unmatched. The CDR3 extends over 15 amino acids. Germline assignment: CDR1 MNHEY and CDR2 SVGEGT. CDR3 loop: CASSTGTDSNQPQHF. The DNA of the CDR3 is TGTGCCAGCAGCACCGGGACAGACTCTAATCAGCCCCAGCATTTT.

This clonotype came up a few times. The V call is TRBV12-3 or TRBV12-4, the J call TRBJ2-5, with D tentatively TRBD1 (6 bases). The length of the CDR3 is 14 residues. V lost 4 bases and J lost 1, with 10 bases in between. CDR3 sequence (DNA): TGTGCCAGCAGTTACAGGGAGCCCCAAGAGACCCAGTACTTC. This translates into CASSYREPQETQYF.

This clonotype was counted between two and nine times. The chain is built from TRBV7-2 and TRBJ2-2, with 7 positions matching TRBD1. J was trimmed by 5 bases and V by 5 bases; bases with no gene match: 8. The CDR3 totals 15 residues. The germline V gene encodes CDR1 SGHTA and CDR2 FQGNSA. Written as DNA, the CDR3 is TGTGCCAGCAGCCCCCGACAGGGCTCGACCGGGGAGCTGTTTTTT. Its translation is CASSPRQGSTGELFF.

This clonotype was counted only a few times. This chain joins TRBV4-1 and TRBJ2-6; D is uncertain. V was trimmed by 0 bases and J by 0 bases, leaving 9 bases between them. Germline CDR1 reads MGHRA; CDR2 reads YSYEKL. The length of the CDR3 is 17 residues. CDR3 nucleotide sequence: TGCGCCAGCAGCCAAGAACAGATTTACTCTGGGGCCAACGTCCTGACTTTC. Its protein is CASSQEQIYSGANVLTF.

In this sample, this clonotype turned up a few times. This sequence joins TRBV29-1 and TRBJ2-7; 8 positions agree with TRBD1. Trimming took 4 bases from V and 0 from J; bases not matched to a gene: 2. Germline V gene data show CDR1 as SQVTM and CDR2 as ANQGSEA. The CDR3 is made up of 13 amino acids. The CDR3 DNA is TGCAGCGTTGTCGGACAGGGCTCCTACGAGCAGTACTTC. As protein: CSVVGQGSYEQYF.

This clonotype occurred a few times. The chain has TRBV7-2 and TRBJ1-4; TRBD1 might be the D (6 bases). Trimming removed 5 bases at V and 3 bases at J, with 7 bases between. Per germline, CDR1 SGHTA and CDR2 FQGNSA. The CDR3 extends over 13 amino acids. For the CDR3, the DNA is TGTGCCAGCAGCCGGACAGCTAATGAAAAACTGTTTTTT. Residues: CASSRTANEKLFF. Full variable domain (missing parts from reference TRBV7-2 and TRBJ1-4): GAGVSQSPSNKVTEKGKDVELRCDPISGHTALYWYRQSLGQGLEFLIYFQGNSAPDKSGLPSDRFSAERTGGSVSTLTIQRTQQEDSAVYLCASSRTANEKLFFGSGTQLSVL.

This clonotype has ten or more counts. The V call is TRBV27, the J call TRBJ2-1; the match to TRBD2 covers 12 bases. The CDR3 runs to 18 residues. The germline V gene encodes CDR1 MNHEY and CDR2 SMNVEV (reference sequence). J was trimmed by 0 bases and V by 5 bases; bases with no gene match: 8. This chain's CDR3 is CASSPGTSGFSSYNEQFF. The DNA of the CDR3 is TGTGCCAGCAGTCCGGGGACTAGCGGGTTTAGCTCCTACAATGAGCAGTTCTTC.

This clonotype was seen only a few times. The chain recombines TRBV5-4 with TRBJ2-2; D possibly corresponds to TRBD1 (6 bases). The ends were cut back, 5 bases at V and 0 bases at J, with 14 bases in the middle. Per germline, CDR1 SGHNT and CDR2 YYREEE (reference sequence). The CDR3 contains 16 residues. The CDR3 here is CASRTGTLANTGELFF. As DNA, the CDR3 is TGTGCCAGCAGAACCGGGACACTAGCGAACACCGGGGAGCTGTTTTTT.

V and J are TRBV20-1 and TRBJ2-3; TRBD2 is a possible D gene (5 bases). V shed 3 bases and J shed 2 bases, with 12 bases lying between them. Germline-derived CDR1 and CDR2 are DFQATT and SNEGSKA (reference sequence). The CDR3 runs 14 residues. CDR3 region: CSARDSHFTDTQYF. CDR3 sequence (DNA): TGCAGTGCTAGGGACTCGCACTTCACAGATACGCAGTATTTT.

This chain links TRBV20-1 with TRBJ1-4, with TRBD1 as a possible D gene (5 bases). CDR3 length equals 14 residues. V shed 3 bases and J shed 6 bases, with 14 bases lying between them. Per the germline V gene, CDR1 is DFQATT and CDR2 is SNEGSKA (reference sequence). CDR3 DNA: TGCAGTGCTAGTCCCTCCGGGACTCATGAAAAACTGTTTTTT. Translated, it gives CSASPSGTHEKLFF.

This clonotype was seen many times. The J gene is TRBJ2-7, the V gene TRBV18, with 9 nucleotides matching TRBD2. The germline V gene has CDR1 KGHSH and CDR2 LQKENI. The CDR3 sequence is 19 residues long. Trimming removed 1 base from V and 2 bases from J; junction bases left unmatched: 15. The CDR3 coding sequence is TGTGCCAGCTCACCACAATTCGTGGTACTAGCGGGTCCAACCTACGAGCAGTACTTC. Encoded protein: CASSPQFVVLAGPTYEQYF.

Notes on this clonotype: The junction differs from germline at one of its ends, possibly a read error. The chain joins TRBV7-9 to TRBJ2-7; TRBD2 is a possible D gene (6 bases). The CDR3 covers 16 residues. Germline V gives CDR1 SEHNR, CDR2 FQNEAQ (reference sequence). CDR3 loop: CASSGKGLPGSHEQYF. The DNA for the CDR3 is TGTGCCAGCAGCGGAAAGGGACTCCCCGGCTCCCACGAGCAGTACTTC.

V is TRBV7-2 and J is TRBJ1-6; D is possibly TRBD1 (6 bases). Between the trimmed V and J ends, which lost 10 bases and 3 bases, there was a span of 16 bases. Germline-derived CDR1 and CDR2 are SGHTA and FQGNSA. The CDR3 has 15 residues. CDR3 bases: TGTGCCACCGACCCCCCGACAGGCTATAATTCACCCCTCCACTTT. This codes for CATDPPTGYNSPLHF.

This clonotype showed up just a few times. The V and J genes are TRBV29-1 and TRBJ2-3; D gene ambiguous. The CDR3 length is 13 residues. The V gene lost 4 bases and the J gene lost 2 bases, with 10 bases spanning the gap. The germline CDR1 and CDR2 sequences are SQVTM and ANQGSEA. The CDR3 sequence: CSVVIRYTDTQYF. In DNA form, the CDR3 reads TGCAGCGTTGTTATCAGATACACAGATACGCAGTATTTT.

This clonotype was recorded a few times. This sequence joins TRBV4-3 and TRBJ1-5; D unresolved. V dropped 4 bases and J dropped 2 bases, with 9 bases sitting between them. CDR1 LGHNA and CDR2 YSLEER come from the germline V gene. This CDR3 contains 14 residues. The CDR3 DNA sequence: TGCGCCAGCAGCCGGTCTTTAGGCAATCAGCCCCAGCATTTT. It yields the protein CASSRSLGNQPQHF.